The entry below gives a single TCR beta chain sequence along with its context. Antigen specificity is unknown. The data were taken from a study of blood T cells in healthy people across ages. Study-wide results and limits: The study found TCR beta diversity correlated strongly with naive T cell percentage. Whereas aged donors had fewer naive CD4+ cells, long-lived donors had more of them and higher diversity. Reliance upon unsorted PBMCs precluded definitive naive versus antigen-experienced comparison.

Alongside a J-beta primer mix, a sample-barcoded 5' primer served in a second PCR lasting about 6 to 11 cycles. TCRdb used MiXCR to reprocess the 5' RACE reads, holding one entry per CDR3 protein. Among more than 650,000 distinct CDR3 sequences, approximately 55% were seen once, and the ten largest hold about 42%. This CDR3 is 14 amino acids long. Trimming took off 4 bases at V and 0 bases at J, with 10 bases between the two ends. CDR1 is DFQATT and CDR2 is SNEGSKA in the germline V gene (reference sequence). The sample taken for sequencing was blood. The V gene is TRBV20-1, the J gene TRBJ1-5; TRBD1 might be the D (6 bases). This clonotype originated in an elderly man in good health. The CDR3 reads CSATGQSSNQPQHF. The CDR3 nucleotides are TGCAGTGCTACCGGACAGAGTAGCAATCAGCCCCAGCATTTT.